This T cell receptor beta chain is from a study of blood T cell repertoires in COVID-19. On the study more broadly: Sites across the United States, Italy and Spain contributed samples from acute and convalescent COVID-19. T cells, B-cell-depleted T cells, or PBMCs supplied cDNA or gDNA.

Germline lookup yields CDR1 MNHNS and CDR2 SASEGT. V lost 0 bases to trimming and J lost 14 bases; unmatched junction nucleotides: 10. The CDR3 loop spans 14 amino acids. Authors' processing steps: Reference gene primer amplification in the assay estimated nucleated cell counts. Method: immunoSEQ multiplex PCR; TCRdb's copy keeps in-frame clones and lacks some. That table supplies the V and J calls and clone size; D and trimming were determined from the DNA. Of 200,000 to 250,000 clones listed, around 80% are singletons. The sample consisted of peripheral blood. J is TRBJ2-1 and V is TRBV6-1; 7 bases map to TRBD1. The TCR originated in a woman in her sixties who had recovered from COVID-19. CDR3 amino acids: CASSEATDRVRKFF. The CDR3 nucleotides read TGTGCCAGCAGTGAAGCTACTGACAGGGTCCGCAAGTTCTTC.